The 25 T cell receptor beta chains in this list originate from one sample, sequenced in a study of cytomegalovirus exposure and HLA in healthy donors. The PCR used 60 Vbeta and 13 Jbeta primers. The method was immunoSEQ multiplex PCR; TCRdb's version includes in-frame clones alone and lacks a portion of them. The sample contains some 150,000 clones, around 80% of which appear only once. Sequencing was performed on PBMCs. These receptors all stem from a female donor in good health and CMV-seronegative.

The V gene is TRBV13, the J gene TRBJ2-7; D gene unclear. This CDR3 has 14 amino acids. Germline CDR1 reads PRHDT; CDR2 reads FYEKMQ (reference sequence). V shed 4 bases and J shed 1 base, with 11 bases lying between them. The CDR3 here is CASSSAEISYEQYF. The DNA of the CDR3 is TGTGCCAGCAGCTCCGCCGAGATTTCCTACGAGCAGTACTTC. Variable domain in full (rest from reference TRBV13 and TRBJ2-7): AAGVIQSPRHLIKEKRETATLKCYPIPRHDTVYWYQQGPGQDPQFLISFYEKMQSDKGSIPDRFSAQQFSDYHSELNMSSLELGDSALYFCASSSAEISYEQYFGPGTRLTVT.

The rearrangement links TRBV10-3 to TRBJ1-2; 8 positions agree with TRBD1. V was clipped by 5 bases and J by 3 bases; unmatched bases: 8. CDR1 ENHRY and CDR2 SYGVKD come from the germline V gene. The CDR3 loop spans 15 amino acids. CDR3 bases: TGTGCCATCAGTTACCCGGACAGGGTACACTATGGCTACACCTTC. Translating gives CAISYPDRVHYGYTF.

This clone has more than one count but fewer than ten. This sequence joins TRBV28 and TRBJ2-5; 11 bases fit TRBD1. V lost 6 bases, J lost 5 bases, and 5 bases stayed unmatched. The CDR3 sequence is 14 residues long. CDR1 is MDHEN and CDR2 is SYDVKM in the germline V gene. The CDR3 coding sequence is TGTGCCAGCAGGGGGACAGGGGGATCGGAGACCCAGTACTTC. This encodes CASRGTGGSETQYF. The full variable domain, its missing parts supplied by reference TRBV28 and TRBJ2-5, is DVKVTQSSRYLVKRTGEKVFLECVQDMDHENMFWYRQDPGLGLRLIYFSYDVKMKEKGDIPEGYSVSREKKERFSLILESASTNQTSMYLCASRGTGGSETQYFGPGTRLLVL.

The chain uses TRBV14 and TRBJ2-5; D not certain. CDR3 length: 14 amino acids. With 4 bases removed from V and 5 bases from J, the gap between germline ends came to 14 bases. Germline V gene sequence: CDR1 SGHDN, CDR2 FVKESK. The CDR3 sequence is CASSLDGWVETQYF. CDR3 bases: TGTGCCAGCAGCCTCGACGGGTGGGTGGAGACCCAGTACTTC. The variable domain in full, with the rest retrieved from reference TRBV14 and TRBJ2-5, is EAGVTQFPSHSVIEKGQTVTLRCDPISGHDNLYWYRRVMGKEIKFLLHFVKESKQDESGMPNNRFLAERTGGTYSTLKVQPAELEDSGVYFCASSLDGWVETQYFGPGTRLLVL.

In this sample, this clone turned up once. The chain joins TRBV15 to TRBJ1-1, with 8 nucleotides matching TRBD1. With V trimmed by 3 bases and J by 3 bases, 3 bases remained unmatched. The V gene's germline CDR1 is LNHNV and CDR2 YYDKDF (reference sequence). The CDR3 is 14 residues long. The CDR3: CATSRDRVDTEAFF. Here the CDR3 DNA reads TGTGCCACCAGCAGGGACAGGGTGGACACTGAAGCTTTCTTT.

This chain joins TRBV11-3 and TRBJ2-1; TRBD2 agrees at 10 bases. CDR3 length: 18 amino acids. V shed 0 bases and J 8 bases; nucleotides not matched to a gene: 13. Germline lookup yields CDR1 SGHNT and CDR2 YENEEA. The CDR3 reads CASSLEASGSFLNYEQFF. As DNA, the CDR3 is TGTGCCAGCAGCTTAGAAGCTAGCGGGAGTTTCCTCAATTATGAGCAGTTCTTC.

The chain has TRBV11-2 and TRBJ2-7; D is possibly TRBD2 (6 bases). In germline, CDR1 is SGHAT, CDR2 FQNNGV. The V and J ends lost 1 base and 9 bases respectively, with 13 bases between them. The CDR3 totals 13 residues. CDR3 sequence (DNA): TGTGCCAGCAGCTTAGGGGACGGGGAGGCGCAGTACTTC. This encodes CASSLGDGEAQYF.

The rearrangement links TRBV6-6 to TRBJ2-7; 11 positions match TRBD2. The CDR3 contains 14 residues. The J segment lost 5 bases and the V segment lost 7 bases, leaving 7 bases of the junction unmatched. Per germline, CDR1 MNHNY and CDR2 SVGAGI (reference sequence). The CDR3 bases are TGTGCCAGCACCCAACTAGCGGGAGTGGACGAGCAGTACTTC. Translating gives CASTQLAGVDEQYF.

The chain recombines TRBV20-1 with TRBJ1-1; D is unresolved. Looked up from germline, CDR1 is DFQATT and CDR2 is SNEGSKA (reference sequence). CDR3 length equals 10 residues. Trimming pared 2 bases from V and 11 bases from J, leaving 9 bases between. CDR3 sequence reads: CSARKDSAFF. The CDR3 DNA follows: TGCAGTGCTAGAAAGGACTCGGCTTTCTTT.

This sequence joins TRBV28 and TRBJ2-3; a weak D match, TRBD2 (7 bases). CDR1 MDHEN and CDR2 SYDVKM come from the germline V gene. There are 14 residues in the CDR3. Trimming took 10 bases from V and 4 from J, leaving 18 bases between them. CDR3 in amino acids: CANFLGGGSDTQYF. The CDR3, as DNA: TGTGCCAACTTCCTAGGGGGAGGGTCAGATACGCAGTATTTT.

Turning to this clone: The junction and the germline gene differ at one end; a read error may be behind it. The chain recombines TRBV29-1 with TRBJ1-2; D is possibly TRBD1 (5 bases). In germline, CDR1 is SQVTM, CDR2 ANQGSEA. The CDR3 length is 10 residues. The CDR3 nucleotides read TGTGGGGGACTGAATGGGGGCTACACCTTC. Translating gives CGGLNGGYTF.

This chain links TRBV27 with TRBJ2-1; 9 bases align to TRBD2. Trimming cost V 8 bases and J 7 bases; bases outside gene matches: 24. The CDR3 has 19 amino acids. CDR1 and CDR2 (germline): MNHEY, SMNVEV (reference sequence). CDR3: CASSVSGTARLAGENEQFF. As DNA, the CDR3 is TGTGCCAGCTCTGTATCCGGGACGGCAAGATTAGCGGGAGAAAATGAGCAGTTCTTC.

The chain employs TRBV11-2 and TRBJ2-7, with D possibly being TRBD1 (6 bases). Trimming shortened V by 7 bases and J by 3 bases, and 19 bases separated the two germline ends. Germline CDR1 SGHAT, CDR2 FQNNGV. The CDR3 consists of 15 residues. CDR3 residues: CASTDPRDNFYEQYF. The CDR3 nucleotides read TGTGCCAGCACCGACCCCCGGGACAATTTCTACGAGCAGTACTTC.

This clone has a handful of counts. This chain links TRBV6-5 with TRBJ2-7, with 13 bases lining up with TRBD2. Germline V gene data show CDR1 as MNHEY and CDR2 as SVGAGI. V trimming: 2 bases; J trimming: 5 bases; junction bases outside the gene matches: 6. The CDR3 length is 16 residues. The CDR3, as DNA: TGTGCCAGCAGTTACACCGGACTAGCGGGAGTTGACGAGCAGTACTTC. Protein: CASSYTGLAGVDEQYF.

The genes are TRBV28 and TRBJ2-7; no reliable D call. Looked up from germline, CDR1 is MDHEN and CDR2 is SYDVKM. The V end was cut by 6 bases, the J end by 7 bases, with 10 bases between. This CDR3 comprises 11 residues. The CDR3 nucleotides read TGTGCCAGCAGGGTTGGTGAGGAGCAGTACTTC. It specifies CASRVGEEQYF.

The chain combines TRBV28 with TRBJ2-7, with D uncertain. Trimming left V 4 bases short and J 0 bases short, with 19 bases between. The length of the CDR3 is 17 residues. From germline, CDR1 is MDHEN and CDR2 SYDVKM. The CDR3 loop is CASSSTRLFKGSYEQYF. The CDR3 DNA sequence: TGTGCCAGCAGTTCCACCAGACTTTTCAAAGGCTCCTACGAGCAGTACTTC.

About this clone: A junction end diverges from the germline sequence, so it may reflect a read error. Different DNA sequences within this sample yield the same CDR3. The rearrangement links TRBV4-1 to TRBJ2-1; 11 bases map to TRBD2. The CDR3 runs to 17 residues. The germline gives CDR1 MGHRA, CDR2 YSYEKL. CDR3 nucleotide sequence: TGCGCCAGCAGCCAGGACTTAGGGACTAGCGGTTACAACGAGCAGTTCTTC. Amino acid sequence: CASSQDLGTSGYNEQFF.

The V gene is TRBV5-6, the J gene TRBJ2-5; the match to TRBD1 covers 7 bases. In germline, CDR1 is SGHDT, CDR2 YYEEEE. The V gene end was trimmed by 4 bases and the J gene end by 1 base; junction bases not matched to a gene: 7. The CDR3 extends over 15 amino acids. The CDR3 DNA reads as TGTGCCAGCAGCGGGAACAGGGGAATCCAAGAGACCCAGTACTTC. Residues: CASSGNRGIQETQYF.

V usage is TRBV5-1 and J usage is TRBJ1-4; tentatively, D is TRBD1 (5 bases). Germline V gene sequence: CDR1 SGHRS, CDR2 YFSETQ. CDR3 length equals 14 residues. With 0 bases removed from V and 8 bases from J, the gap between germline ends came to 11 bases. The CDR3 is CASSLGQTDEKLFF. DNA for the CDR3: TGCGCCAGCAGCTTGGGACAGACGGACGAAAAACTGTTTTTT.

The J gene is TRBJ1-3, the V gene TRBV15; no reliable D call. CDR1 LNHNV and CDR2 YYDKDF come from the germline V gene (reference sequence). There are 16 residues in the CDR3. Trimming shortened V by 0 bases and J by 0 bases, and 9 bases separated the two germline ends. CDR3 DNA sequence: TGTGCCACCAGCAGAGAGGCAGTCTCCTCTGGAAACACCATATATTTT. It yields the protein CATSREAVSSGNTIYF.

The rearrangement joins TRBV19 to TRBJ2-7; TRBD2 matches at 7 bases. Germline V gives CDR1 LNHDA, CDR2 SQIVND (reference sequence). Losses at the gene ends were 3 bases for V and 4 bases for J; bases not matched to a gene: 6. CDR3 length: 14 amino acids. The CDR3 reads CASSMGGGGYEQYF. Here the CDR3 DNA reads TGTGCCAGTAGTATGGGGGGGGGAGGATACGAGCAGTACTTC.

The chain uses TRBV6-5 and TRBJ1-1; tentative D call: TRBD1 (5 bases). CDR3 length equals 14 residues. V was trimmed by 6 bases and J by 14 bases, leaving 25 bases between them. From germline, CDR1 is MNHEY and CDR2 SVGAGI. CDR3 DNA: TGTGCCAGCAGCTTTAAACTGGATGCCAGCAAGGGGTTCTTT. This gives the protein CASSFKLDASKGFF.

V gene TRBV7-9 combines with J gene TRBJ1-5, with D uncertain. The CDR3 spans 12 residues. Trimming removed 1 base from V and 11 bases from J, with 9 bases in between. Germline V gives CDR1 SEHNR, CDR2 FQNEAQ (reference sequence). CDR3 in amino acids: CASSLGVESQHF. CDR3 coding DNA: TGTGCCAGCAGCTTAGGAGTGGAGTCCCAGCATTTT.

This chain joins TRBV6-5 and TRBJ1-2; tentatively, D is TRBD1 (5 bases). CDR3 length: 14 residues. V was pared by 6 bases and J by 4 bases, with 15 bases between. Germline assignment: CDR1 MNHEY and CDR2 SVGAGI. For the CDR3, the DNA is TGTGCCAGCAGCCAGCCGGGACTTGCCTATGGCTACACCTTC. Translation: CASSQPGLAYGYTF.

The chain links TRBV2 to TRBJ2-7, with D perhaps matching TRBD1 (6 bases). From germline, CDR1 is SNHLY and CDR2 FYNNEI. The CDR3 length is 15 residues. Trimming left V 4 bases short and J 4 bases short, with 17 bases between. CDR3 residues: CASSVTLRGPYEQYF. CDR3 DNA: TGTGCCAGCAGTGTCACCCTCAGGGGCCCATACGAGCAGTACTTC.